This entry lists 32 T cell receptor beta chains sequenced from one sample in a study of OX40 agonist ivuxolimab in advanced cancers. The table came from immunoSEQ multiplex PCR; TCRdb's copy has only in-frame clones and leaves some out. The sample holds tens of thousands of clones; around 90% are singletons and the top ten take over 9.5%. The sample was CD4+ or CD8+ T cells sorted from blood, taken in a trial of the OX40 agonist ivuxolimab. The receptors come from an adult with an advanced solid tumor such as melanoma, head and neck, liver or kidney cancer.

The chain employs TRBV2 and TRBJ1-1; maybe TRBD1 (5 bases). Germline CDR1 and CDR2: SNHLY and FYNNEI. V lost 8 bases to trimming and J lost 4 bases, with 11 bases between them. This CDR3 is built from 12 residues. CDR3: CASYSGGTEAFF. CDR3 DNA sequence: TGTGCCAGCTACAGCGGGGGCACTGAAGCTTTCTTT.

This clone was counted between two and nine times. The V gene is TRBV4-2, the J gene TRBJ2-7, with TRBD2 matching over 10 bases. Losses at the gene ends were 5 bases for V and 0 bases for J; bases not matched to a gene: 4. The germline gives CDR1 LGHNA, CDR2 YNFKEQ. The CDR3 is 15 residues long. The CDR3 loop reads CASSGTSDYSYEQYF. In nucleotides, the CDR3 is TGTGCCAGCAGCGGGACTAGCGATTACTCCTACGAGCAGTACTTC.

There are a few counts of this clone. The gene calls are TRBV4-1 and TRBJ1-1; 8 bases match TRBD1. With V trimmed by 3 bases and J by 6 bases, 3 bases remained unmatched. The CDR3 extends over 13 amino acids. Germline V gene data show CDR1 as MGHRA and CDR2 as YSYEKL. Here the CDR3 DNA reads TGCGCCAGCAGCCAGGACAGGGCGGCTGAAGCTTTCTTT. This codes for CASSQDRAAEAFF.

The chain has TRBV10-3 and TRBJ1-3; D not certain. This CDR3 is built from 11 residues. Germline assignment: CDR1 ENHRY and CDR2 SYGVKD. V gave up 7 bases and J gave up 0 bases, with 1 base separating them. This chain's CDR3 is CAITSGNTIYF. CDR3 nucleotides: TGTGCCATCACCTCTGGAAACACCATATATTTT.

The CDR3 loop is CASSLGQFDEQFF. The CDR3 DNA follows: TGTGCCAGCAGTCTCGGGCAGTTCGATGAGCAGTTCTTC. The chain has TRBV6-5 and TRBJ2-1, with no clear D. Germline V lookup: CDR1 MNHEY, CDR2 SVGAGI. V lost 5 bases and J lost 8, with 13 bases in between. CDR3 length: 13 residues.

The J gene is TRBJ1-5, the V gene TRBV7-2; D gene ambiguous. Trimming took off 2 bases at V and 0 bases at J, with 11 bases between the two ends. Per the germline V gene, CDR1 is SGHTA and CDR2 is FQGNSA. The CDR3 covers 16 residues. DNA for the CDR3: TGTGCCAGCAGCTTAATAGGGAGTTATAGCAATCAGCCCCAGCATTTT. Translated, it gives CASSLIGSYSNQPQHF.

The rearrangement uses TRBV6-5 and TRBJ2-1; the D is unclear. Trimming took off 4 bases at V and 0 bases at J, with 13 bases between the two ends. The V gene's germline CDR1 is MNHEY and CDR2 SVGAGI. CDR3 length: 16 residues. The CDR3 coding sequence is TGTGCCAGCAGTTTCTCTAGTCTGAGCTCCTACAATGAGCAGTTCTTC. Translation gives CASSFSSLSSYNEQFF.

In this sample, this clone turned up once. The V call is TRBV7-2, the J call TRBJ2-5; D not certain. Germline assignment: CDR1 SGHTA and CDR2 FQGNSA. With 5 bases removed from V and 2 bases from J, the gap between germline ends came to 12 bases. The CDR3 length is 14 residues. The CDR3: CASSTDLTQETQYF. In nucleotides, the CDR3 is TGTGCCAGCAGCACCGACCTGACGCAAGAGACCCAGTACTTC.

The V call is TRBV7-9, the J call TRBJ1-5; 9 positions match TRBD1. The CDR3 length is 16 residues. The trim removed 5 bases at V and 7 bases at J, leaving 12 bases unmatched. Germline V CDR1 and CDR2: SEHNR, FQNEAQ (reference sequence). The CDR3 sequence is CASSLRQGDSEQPQHF. The DNA of the CDR3 is TGTGCCAGCAGCCTCCGACAGGGGGATTCGGAACAGCCCCAGCATTTT.

This clone appeared once. The rearrangement joins TRBV9 to TRBJ2-1; possible D gene TRBD1, 5 bases. This CDR3 comprises 13 residues. Germline-derived CDR1 and CDR2 are SGDLS and YYNGEE. The V end lost 2 bases, the J end lost 6 bases, and 9 bases lay between the germline ends. Written as DNA, the CDR3 is TGTGCCAGCAGCGTTCAGGGTACCAATGAGCAGTTCTTC. This encodes CASSVQGTNEQFF.

This clone was recorded a few times. The CDR3 sequence is CASSLSWTGETQYF. CDR3 coding DNA: TGCGCCAGCAGCCTCTCCTGGACAGGGGAGACCCAGTACTTC. The chain links TRBV5-1 to TRBJ2-5, with TRBD1 matching 8 bases. The CDR3 has 14 amino acids. The germline CDR1 and CDR2 sequences are SGHRS and YFSETQ. J was trimmed by 5 bases and V by 4 bases; bases with no gene match: 7.

The chain is built from TRBV7-9 and TRBJ2-3; possible D gene TRBD2, 5 bases. Germline CDR1 is SEHNR and CDR2 is FQNEAQ (reference sequence). The CDR3 loop spans 12 amino acids. Between the trimmed V and J ends, which lost 1 base and 11 bases, there was a span of 10 bases. The CDR3 protein is CASSLGSGGQYF. DNA of the CDR3: TGTGCCAGCAGCTTAGGGTCCGGAGGGCAGTATTTT.

Notes on this clone: The same CDR3 arises from other DNA sequences in this sample as well. This chain links TRBV4-1 with TRBJ2-2; no definite D call. The CDR3 runs to 12 residues. Trimming pared 2 bases from V and 8 bases from J, leaving 6 bases between. Germline V lookup: CDR1 MGHRA, CDR2 YSYEKL. Here the CDR3 reads CASSQHTGELFF. The CDR3 DNA follows: TGCGCCAGCAGCCAACATACTGGGGAGCTGTTTTTT.

The CDR3 sequence: CASSLAPSASYNEQFF. CDR3 DNA sequence: TGTGCCAGCAGCTTAGCCCCTAGCGCTAGCTACAATGAGCAGTTCTTC. The chain recombines TRBV7-9 with TRBJ2-1, with D possibly TRBD2 on 6 matching bases. The CDR3 covers 16 residues. Germline CDR1 is SEHNR and CDR2 is FQNEAQ (reference sequence). Trimming removed 0 bases at V and 3 bases at J, with 12 bases between.

V is TRBV13 and J is TRBJ1-2; D possibly corresponds to TRBD1 (5 bases). The CDR3 has 14 amino acids. Trimming left V 3 bases short and J 6 bases short, with 14 bases between. Germline V gene data show CDR1 as PRHDT and CDR2 as FYEKMQ (reference sequence). The CDR3 coding sequence is TGTGCCAGCAGCTTGGTGGGGCACGAGGATGGCTACACCTTC. Translated, it gives CASSLVGHEDGYTF. The full variable domain, rest sourced from reference TRBV13 and TRBJ1-2, is AAGVIQSPRHLIKEKRETATLKCYPIPRHDTVYWYQQGPGQDPQFLISFYEKMQSDKGSIPDRFSAQQFSDYHSELNMSSLELGDSALYFCASSLVGHEDGYTFGSGTRLTVV.

The chain has TRBV4-1 and TRBJ2-2; D is undetermined. The length of the CDR3 is 16 residues. With 0 bases removed from V and 5 bases from J, the gap between germline ends came to 13 bases. Per germline, CDR1 MGHRA and CDR2 YSYEKL. CDR3 loop: CASSQDRSAYTGELFF. The CDR3 DNA sequence: TGCGCCAGCAGCCAAGATCGATCAGCGTATACCGGGGAGCTGTTTTTT.

This clone was detected only once. The rearrangement joins TRBV5-1 to TRBJ1-2; D remains ambiguous. V lost 0 bases and J lost 6, with 12 bases in between. The germline CDR1 and CDR2 sequences are SGHRS and YFSETQ. This CDR3 is 14 amino acids long. The CDR3 loop reads CASSLDLSDDGYTF. CDR3 DNA sequence: TGCGCCAGCAGCTTGGACCTTAGTGATGATGGCTACACCTTC.

A single count supports this clone. Other DNA sequences in the same sample also yield this CDR3. The chain joins TRBV7-9 to TRBJ2-5; the D gene is possibly TRBD2 (5 bases). The CDR3 is made up of 15 amino acids. V was trimmed by 4 bases and J by 2 bases, leaving 14 bases between them. The germline CDR1 and CDR2 sequences are SEHNR and FQNEAQ (reference sequence). CDR3 sequence reads: CASSSRRAAQETQYF. Written as DNA, the CDR3 is TGTGCCAGCAGCTCCCGGCGGGCCGCACAAGAGACCCAGTACTTC.

This sequence joins TRBV7-9 and TRBJ2-7; D is unclear. CDR3 length equals 14 residues. Germline V lookup: CDR1 SEHNR, CDR2 FQNEAQ (reference sequence). V was trimmed by 3 bases and J by 3 bases, leaving 12 bases between them. In DNA form, the CDR3 reads TGTGCCAGCAGCTTGGCTACGCGAGACTACGAGCAGTACTTC. Amino acid sequence: CASSLATRDYEQYF.

The rearrangement uses TRBV4-1 and TRBJ1-5; D uncertain. This CDR3 has 15 amino acids. CDR1 is MGHRA and CDR2 is YSYEKL in the germline V gene. Trimming removed 2 bases from V and 0 bases from J, with 8 bases in between. CDR3 sequence (DNA): TGCGCCAGCAGCCAAACGGGCGTTAGCAATCAGCCCCAGCATTTT. Translating it yields CASSQTGVSNQPQHF.

The chain uses TRBV28 and TRBJ2-7; D is possibly TRBD1 (8 bases). There are 13 residues in the CDR3. The V and J ends lost 11 bases and 0 bases respectively, with 14 bases between them. CDR1 and CDR2 (germline): MDHEN, SYDVKM. CDR3 protein: CAGGDRSSYEQYF. CDR3 in DNA: TGTGCCGGGGGGGACAGGAGCTCCTACGAGCAGTACTTC. Full variable domain (missing parts from reference TRBV28 and TRBJ2-7): DVKVTQSSRYLVKRTGEKVFLECVQDMDHENMFWYRQDPGLGLRLIYFSYDVKMKEKGDIPEGYSVSREKKERFSLILESASTNQTSMYLCAGGDRSSYEQYFGPGTRLTVT.

The rearrangement links TRBV27 to TRBJ2-1, with a tentative D call TRBD1 (6 bases). The CDR3 loop spans 14 amino acids. From germline, CDR1 is MNHEY and CDR2 SMNVEV (reference sequence). The germline V and J ends were trimmed by 5 bases and 3 bases, with 11 bases remaining between them. The CDR3 bases are TGTGCCAGCAGTCTCGACAGGTTCTACAATGAGCAGTTCTTC. Amino acid sequence: CASSLDRFYNEQFF.

This clone appeared a few times. The V call is TRBV7-9, the J call TRBJ1-4; D remains unclear. The germline V gene encodes CDR1 SEHNR and CDR2 FQNEAQ (reference sequence). This CDR3 contains 13 residues. V dropped 5 bases and J dropped 11 bases, with 15 bases sitting between them. The CDR3 here is CASSLSIEVKLFF. The DNA of the CDR3 is TGTGCCAGCAGCCTGAGTATTGAAGTGAAACTGTTTTTT.

The chain recombines TRBV2 with TRBJ2-1; tentative D call: TRBD1 (6 bases). Germline V CDR1 and CDR2: SNHLY, FYNNEI. The germline V and J ends were trimmed by 3 bases and 6 bases, with 18 bases remaining between them. This CDR3 region has 16 residues. The CDR3 DNA is TGTGCCAGCAGTGACGGGACACACATAGGCAGCAATGAGCAGTTCTTC. It translates to CASSDGTHIGSNEQFF.

V is TRBV29-1 and J is TRBJ2-7; a possible D gene is TRBD1 (7 bases). Germline V gives CDR1 SQVTM, CDR2 ANQGSEA. Trimming removed 3 bases at V and 4 bases at J, with 16 bases between. This CDR3 region has 14 residues. The CDR3 bases are TGCAGCGTTGAGGGGACAGCCCGGGGGTACGAGCAGTACTTC. Amino acids: CSVEGTARGYEQYF.

The chain couples TRBV5-4 to TRBJ2-3; no reliable D call. The V gene lost 1 base and the J gene lost 4 bases, with 13 bases spanning the gap. The CDR3 is 15 residues long. Germline loops: CDR1 SGHNT, CDR2 YYREEE (reference sequence). The CDR3 nucleotides read TGTGCCAGCAGCTTGACCCCCGCTCCCCCAGATACGCAGTATTTT. Translating it yields CASSLTPAPPDTQYF.

The gene calls are TRBV4-3 and TRBJ2-6, with D uncertain. The V end was cut by 1 base, the J end by 0 bases, with 10 bases between. The V gene's germline CDR1 is LGHNA and CDR2 YSLEER. This CDR3 has 17 residues. The CDR3 nucleotides are TGCGCCAGCAGCCAAGCGGGCCCTCACTCTGGGGCCAACGTCCTGACTTTC. As protein: CASSQAGPHSGANVLTF.

This clone appeared once. This chain joins TRBV13 and TRBJ1-2, with D hard to call. Germline CDR1 is PRHDT and CDR2 is FYEKMQ (reference sequence). Trimming removed 4 bases at V and 5 bases at J, with 8 bases between. This CDR3 spans 12 amino acids. This CDR3 reads CASSSTPYGYTF. DNA of the CDR3: TGTGCCAGCAGCTCGACACCTTATGGCTACACCTTC.

The J gene is TRBJ2-7, the V gene TRBV7-8; possibly TRBD1 or TRBD2 for D (5 bases each). CDR3 length equals 14 residues. With 4 bases removed from V and 6 bases from J, the gap between germline ends came to 16 bases. Germline loops: CDR1 SGHVS, CDR2 FQNEAQ. The CDR3 loop is CASSSSGTLSEQYF. CDR3 nucleotides: TGTGCCAGCAGCTCTTCCGGGACCTTATCCGAGCAGTACTTC.

The rearrangement uses TRBV10-1 and TRBJ2-1; D is possibly TRBD1 or TRBD2 (5 bases each). CDR3 length: 16 residues. The V gene lost 4 bases and the J gene lost 2 bases, with 15 bases spanning the gap. CDR1 and CDR2 (germline): WNHNN, SYGVQD (reference sequence). For the CDR3, the DNA is TGCGCCAGCAGTGGAGGGGTTGAGAGGGCCTACAATGAGCAGTTCTTC. It encodes CASSGGVERAYNEQFF.

This clone came up once. The J gene is TRBJ1-1, the V gene TRBV5-6; D is unclear. Germline V gene lookup returns CDR1 SGHDT and CDR2 YYEEEE. CDR3 length equals 12 residues. V was cut by 0 bases and J by 8 bases, with 8 bases left in between. The DNA of the CDR3 is TGTGCCAGCAGCTTGGCCGGGAACGAAGCTTTCTTT. Protein sequence: CASSLAGNEAFF. Together with reference TRBV5-6 and TRBJ1-1, the CDR3 gives the full variable domain: DAGVTQSPTHLIKTRGQQVTLRCSPKSGHDTVSWYQQALGQGPQFIFQYYEEEERQRGNFPDRFSGHQFPNYSSELNVNALLLGDSALYLCASSLAGNEAFFGQGTRLTVV.

The rearrangement uses TRBV6-5 and TRBJ2-1; TRBD2 agrees at 7 bases. This CDR3 is 15 amino acids long. The J segment lost 5 bases and the V segment lost 5 bases, leaving 9 bases of the junction unmatched. Germline assignment: CDR1 MNHEY and CDR2 SVGAGI. Here the CDR3 reads CASSAGAQLDNEQFF. CDR3 DNA sequence: TGTGCCAGCAGTGCGGGAGCCCAGCTTGACAATGAGCAGTTCTTC.